The TCR beta chain described here comes from a study of T cells in Graves' hyperthyroidism and ophthalmopathy. Unmatched junction bases numbered 7, after V lost 7 bases and J lost 7 bases. The CDR3 runs to 14 residues. In germline, CDR1 is MNHEY, CDR2 SMNVEV (reference sequence). Amplified TCR beta CDR3 regions came from RNA transcripts. In the first-round RT-PCR of the TCR CDR3, the HTBI primer set was used. TCRdb reprocessed the multiplex PCR reads with MiXCR, giving one entry per CDR3 protein. Of 500,000 to 800,000 distinct CDR3 sequences in the sample, about 14% were seen once. This clonotype appeared many times.

The rearrangement links TRBV27 to TRBJ2-3, with TRBD2 identical over 11 bases. Sequenced: blood. The receptor was derived from a woman between 50 and 59 years old with Graves' ophthalmopathy. CDR3 bases: TGTGCCAGCATTGGACTAGCGGGTATAAATACGCAGTATTTT. Translation: CASIGLAGINTQYF.